The present T cell receptor (beta chain) was sequenced within a study of cytomegalovirus exposure and HLA in healthy donors. As for this clone: Its antigen is undetermined.

Points from the study as a whole: With later analysis, a missense DCLRE1C variant became linked to TCR beta V- and J-gene trimming. Clonal expansion, a later analysis showed, was greater in HLA-associated TCR beta chains than in equally common others. Researchers catalogued about 150 TCR beta chains as cytomegalovirus-associated. Roughly even sequencing depth across donors was the assumption behind the presence/absence analyses.

PCR employed 60 Vbeta and 13 Jbeta primers. Assay used: immunoSEQ multiplex PCR; TCRdb lists only in-frame clones, some missing. This table has roughly 100,000 clones, about four fifths appearing once. Sequencing used PBMCs. The receptor's source is a woman aged 40 to 55 in good health and CMV-seronegative.

CDR3 in DNA: TGTGCCAGCAGTTTAATAGCGGTCACCGGGGAGCTGTTTTTT. Translated: CASSLIAVTGELFF. This chain joins TRBV28 and TRBJ2-2; D might be TRBD2 (6 bases). The ends were cut back, 2 bases at V and 4 bases at J, with 8 bases in the middle. Germline assignment: CDR1 MDHEN and CDR2 SYDVKM. This CDR3 contains 14 residues.